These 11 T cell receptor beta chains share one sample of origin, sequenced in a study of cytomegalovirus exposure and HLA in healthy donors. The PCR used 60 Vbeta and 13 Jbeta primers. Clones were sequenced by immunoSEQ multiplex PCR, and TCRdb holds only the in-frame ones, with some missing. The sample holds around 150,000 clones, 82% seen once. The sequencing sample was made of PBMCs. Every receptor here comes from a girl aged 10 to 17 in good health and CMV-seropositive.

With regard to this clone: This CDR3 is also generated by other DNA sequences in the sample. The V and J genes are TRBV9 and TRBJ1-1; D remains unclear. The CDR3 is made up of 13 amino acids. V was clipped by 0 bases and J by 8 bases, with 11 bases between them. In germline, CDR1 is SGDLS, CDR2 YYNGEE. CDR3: CASSVGGRGEAFF. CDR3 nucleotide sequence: TGTGCCAGCAGCGTAGGGGGTCGGGGAGAAGCTTTCTTT.

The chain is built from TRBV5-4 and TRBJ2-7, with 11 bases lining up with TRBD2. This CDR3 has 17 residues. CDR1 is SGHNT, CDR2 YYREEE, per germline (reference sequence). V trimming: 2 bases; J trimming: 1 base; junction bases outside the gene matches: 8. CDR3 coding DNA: TGTGCCAGCAGCTTCGGGAGGCCTAGCGGGGGGTCCTACGAGCAGTACTTC. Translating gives CASSFGRPSGGSYEQYF.

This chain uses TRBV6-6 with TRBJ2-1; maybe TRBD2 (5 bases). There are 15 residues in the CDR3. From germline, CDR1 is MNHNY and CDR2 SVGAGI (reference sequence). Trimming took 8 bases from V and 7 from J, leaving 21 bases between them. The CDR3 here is CASPDVESGKNEQFF. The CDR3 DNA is TGTGCCAGCCCTGACGTTGAAAGCGGCAAAAATGAGCAGTTCTTC.

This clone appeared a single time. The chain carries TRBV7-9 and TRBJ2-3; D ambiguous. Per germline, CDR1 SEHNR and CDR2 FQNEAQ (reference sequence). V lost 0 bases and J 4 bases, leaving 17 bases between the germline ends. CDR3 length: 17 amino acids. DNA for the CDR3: TGTGCCAGCAGCTTAGCGTGGTCGAGGATAATGGCAGATACGCAGTATTTT. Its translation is CASSLAWSRIMADTQYF.

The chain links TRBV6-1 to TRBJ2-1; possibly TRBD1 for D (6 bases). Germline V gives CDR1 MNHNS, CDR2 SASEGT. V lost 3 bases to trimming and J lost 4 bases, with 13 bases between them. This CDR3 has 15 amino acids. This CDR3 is CASSDRRQEYNEQFF. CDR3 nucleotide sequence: TGTGCCAGCAGTGACCGTAGACAGGAGTACAATGAGCAGTTCTTC.

CDR3 loop: CASRVRGGYEQYF. As DNA, the CDR3 is TGTGCCAGCCGTGTCCGGGGGGGGTACGAGCAGTACTTC. This chain uses TRBV2 with TRBJ2-7; 8 positions agree with TRBD2. The length of the CDR3 is 13 residues. Trimming cost V 8 bases and J 4 bases; bases outside gene matches: 7. CDR1 and CDR2 from the germline V gene are SNHLY and FYNNEI. The full variable domain, rest sourced from reference TRBV2 and TRBJ2-7, is EPEVTQTPSHQVTQMGQEVILRCVPISNHLYFYWYRQILGQKVEFLVSFYNNEISEKSEIFDDQFSVERPDGSNFTLKIRSTKLEDSAMYFCASRVRGGYEQYFGPGTRLTVT.

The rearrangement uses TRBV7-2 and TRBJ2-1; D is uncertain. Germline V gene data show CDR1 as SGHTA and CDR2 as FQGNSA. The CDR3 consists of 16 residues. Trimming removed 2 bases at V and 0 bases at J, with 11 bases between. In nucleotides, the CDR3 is TGTGCCAGCAGCTTAAATCTGGTGAGCTCCTACAATGAGCAGTTCTTC. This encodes CASSLNLVSSYNEQFF.

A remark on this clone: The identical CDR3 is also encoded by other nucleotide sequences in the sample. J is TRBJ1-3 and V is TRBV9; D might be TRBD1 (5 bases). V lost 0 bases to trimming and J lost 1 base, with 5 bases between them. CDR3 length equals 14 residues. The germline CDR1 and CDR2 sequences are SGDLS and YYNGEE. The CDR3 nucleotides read TGTGCCAGCAGCGTAGCAGGGTCTGGAAACACCATATATTTT. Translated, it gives CASSVAGSGNTIYF.

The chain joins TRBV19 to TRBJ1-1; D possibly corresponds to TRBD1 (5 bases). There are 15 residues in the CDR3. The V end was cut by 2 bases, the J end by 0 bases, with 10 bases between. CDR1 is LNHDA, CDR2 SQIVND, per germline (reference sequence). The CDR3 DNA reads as TGTGCCAGTAGTATATTTGGGGCAGTGAACACTGAAGCTTTCTTT. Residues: CASSIFGAVNTEAFF.

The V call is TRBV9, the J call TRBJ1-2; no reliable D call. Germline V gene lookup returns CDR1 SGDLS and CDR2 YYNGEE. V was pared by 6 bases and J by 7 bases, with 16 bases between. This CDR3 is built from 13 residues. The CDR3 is CASTGQPGFGYTF. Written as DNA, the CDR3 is TGTGCCAGCACCGGCCAACCGGGATTTGGCTACACCTTC.

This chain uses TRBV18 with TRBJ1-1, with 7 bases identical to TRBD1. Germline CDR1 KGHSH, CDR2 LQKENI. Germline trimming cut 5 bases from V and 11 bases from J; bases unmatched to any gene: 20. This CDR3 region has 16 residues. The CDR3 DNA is TGTGCCAGCTCAGACCGGGACAGAGGCGCTGTTTGGGAGGCTTTCTTT. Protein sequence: CASSDRDRGAVWEAFF.